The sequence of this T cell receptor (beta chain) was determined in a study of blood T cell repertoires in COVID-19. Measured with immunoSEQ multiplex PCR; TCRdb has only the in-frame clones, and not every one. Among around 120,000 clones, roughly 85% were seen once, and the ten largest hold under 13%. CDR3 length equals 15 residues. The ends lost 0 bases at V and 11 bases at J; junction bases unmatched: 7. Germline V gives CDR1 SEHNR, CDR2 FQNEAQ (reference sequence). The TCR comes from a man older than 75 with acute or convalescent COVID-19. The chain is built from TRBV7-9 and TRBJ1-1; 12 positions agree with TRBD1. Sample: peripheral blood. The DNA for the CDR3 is TGTGCCAGCAGCTTAGCCGGGACAGGGGGCGGAGTGGCTTTCTTT. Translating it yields CASSLAGTGGGVAFF.